A selection of T cell receptor beta chains follows, all from one sample in a study of cytomegalovirus exposure and HLA in healthy donors. Sequenced by immunoSEQ multiplex PCR; TCRdb stores in-frame clones only, minus some. Here the sample spans 180,000 or so clones, around four fifths being singletons. The sample comprised PBMCs. These receptor sequences come from a woman aged 50 to 65 in good health and CMV-seropositive. CDR3s include the opening cysteine and the closing phenylalanine or tryptophan. Expanded clones are given a class, and other clones once, few, many or no size at all.

TRBV15,TRBJ1-2,NA,CATNQDRGYGYTF
TRBV6-5,TRBJ2-7,NA,CASSYGGGLPYEQYF
TRBV27,TRBJ1-6,NA,CASSTTHRQSYNSPLHF
TRBV28,TRBJ1-1,NA,CASISPVGGGNTEAFF
TRBV5-1,TRBJ2-5,NA,CASSNTGSQETQYF
TRBV7-8,TRBJ2-6,once,CASSLRRPPLSGANVLTF
TRBV9,TRBJ2-7,NA,CASSAGTGGYEQYF
TRBV7-9,TRBJ2-7,NA,CASSPSGGHSYEQYF
TRBV5-8,TRBJ1-1,once,CASSLERTEGTEAFF
TRBV28,TRBJ1-2,NA,CASQGFGYTF
TRBV5-1,TRBJ1-3,NA,CASSLQGEIDTIYF
TRBV28,TRBJ2-5,NA,CASSFPTSGRAAETQYF
TRBV2,TRBJ1-5,NA,CASSEVGVVNQPQHF
TRBV5-1,TRBJ2-2,NA,CASSPRPAGDTGELFF
TRBV7-8,TRBJ2-4,NA,CASSSYRPNALAKNIQYF
TRBV2,TRBJ2-1,NA,CASSGLAGAYNEQFF
TRBV6-5,TRBJ2-5,NA,CASSSPGTAQETQYF
TRBV5-1,TRBJ1-1,few,CASSLGQGAKEAFF
TRBV5-1,TRBJ2-3,NA,CASSLGSAGAPRQYF
TRBV28,TRBJ2-4,NA,CASSLDVLEAKNIQYF
TRBV21-1,TRBJ2-7,NA,CASSRRRGPYEQYF
TRBV5-5,TRBJ1-6,once,CASTLTGGSYNSPLHF
TRBV2,NA,NA,CASGTVSYEQYF
TRBV28,TRBJ1-2,few,CASSLQENYGYTF
TRBV19,TRBJ2-7,NA,CASSIQDKYEQYF
TRBV2,TRBJ2-7,NA,CASSDRASGAYEQYF
TRBV29-1,TRBJ1-2,NA,CSVEVGSTVYGYTF
TRBV7-2,TRBJ2-3,NA,CASSLGAGYTDTQYF
TRBV5-1,TRBJ2-1,NA,CASSLGLAGGNYNEQFF
TRBV7-2,TRBJ2-2,NA,CASSLAGTAANTGELFF
TRBV27,TRBJ2-7,once,CASSLVGTDIYEQYF
TRBV27,TRBJ1-2,NA,CASSEGGTATNYGYTF
TRBV5-1,TRBJ1-2,NA,CASSTWGGANYGYTF
TRBV7-9,TRBJ2-7,NA,CASSLPGTGIVEQYF
TRBV18,TRBJ2-1,NA,CASSYGQGDNEQFF
TRBV19,TRBJ1-1,NA,CASSRDRESTEAFF
TRBV19,NA,NA,CASSSRTGAHEQYF
TRBV2,TRBJ2-7,NA,CASSTQLGPYEQYF
TRBV4-2,TRBJ2-3,NA,CASSQSIAGVRTDTQYF
TRBV7-9,TRBJ1-1,NA,CASSPGQAAGFF
TRBV6-5,TRBJ1-5,NA,CASSYSEGTQPQHF
TRBV11-2,TRBJ2-1,NA,CASSPGTHYNEQFF
TRBV28,TRBJ1-5,NA,CASTITGYSNQPQHF
TRBV28,TRBJ2-3,few,CASSPGRTDTQYF
TRBV15,TRBJ1-2,NA,CATSRAVGQPYGYTF
TRBV19,TRBJ1-4,few,CASKNTGGASEKLFF
TRBV2,TRBJ1-6,NA,CASSDHEAGNSPLHF
TRBV2,TRBJ1-3,NA,CASSDSGGGNTIYF
TRBV2,TRBJ2-5,once,CASSEFGGGAGVETQYF
TRBV10-1,TRBJ2-5,once,CASSPAGAKKTQYF
TRBV5-6,TRBJ2-1,NA,CASSLPGQGNEQFF
TRBV27,TRBJ2-1,NA,CASSSSGAYNEQFF
TRBV5-6,TRBJ2-4,NA,CASSHGGQGAMAKNIQYF
TRBV5-1,TRBJ2-3,NA,CASSLEAGDTQYF
TRBV2,TRBJ2-3,NA,CAGGQAWADTQYF
TRBV11-2,TRBJ1-1,NA,CASSRTGLMNTEAFF
TRBV29-1,TRBJ1-1,NA,CSVDTGPRAFF